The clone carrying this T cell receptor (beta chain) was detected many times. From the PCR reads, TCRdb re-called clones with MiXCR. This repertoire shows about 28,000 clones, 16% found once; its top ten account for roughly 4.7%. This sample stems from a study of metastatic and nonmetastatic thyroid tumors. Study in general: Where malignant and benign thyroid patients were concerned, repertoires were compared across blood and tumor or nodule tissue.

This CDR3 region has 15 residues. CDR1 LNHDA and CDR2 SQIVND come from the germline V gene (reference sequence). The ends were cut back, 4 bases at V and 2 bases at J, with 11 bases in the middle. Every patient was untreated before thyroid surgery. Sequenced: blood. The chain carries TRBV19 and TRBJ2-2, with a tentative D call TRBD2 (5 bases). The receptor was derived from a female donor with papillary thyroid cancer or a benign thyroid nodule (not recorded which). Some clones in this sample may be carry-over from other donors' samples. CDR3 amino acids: CASSRVEGNTGELFF. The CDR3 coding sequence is TGTGCCAGTAGTAGAGTTGAGGGAAACACCGGGGAGCTGTTTTTT.